The entry below describes one TCR beta chain. This sample is part of a study of T cell clones after liver transplantation. Deletions cut 1 base from V and 3 bases from J, with 1 base between. The CDR3 consists of 11 residues. CDR1 and CDR2 from the germline V gene are MGHDK and SYGVNS. The protocol was immunoSEQ multiplex PCR, while the TCRdb copy is restricted to in-frame clones and leaves out a portion. The profile shows 25,000 to 40,000 clones, over 85% of them singletons. The chain carries TRBV25-1 and TRBJ2-7, with no clear D. The sequence came from a human patient who received a liver transplant. Some T cells may arise from the graft donor. The sequencing used CD8+ T cells from blood, collected 12 months after liver transplant. CDR3 DNA: TGTGCCAGCAGTGAATTCTACGAGCAGTACTTC. Its translation: CASSEFYEQYF.